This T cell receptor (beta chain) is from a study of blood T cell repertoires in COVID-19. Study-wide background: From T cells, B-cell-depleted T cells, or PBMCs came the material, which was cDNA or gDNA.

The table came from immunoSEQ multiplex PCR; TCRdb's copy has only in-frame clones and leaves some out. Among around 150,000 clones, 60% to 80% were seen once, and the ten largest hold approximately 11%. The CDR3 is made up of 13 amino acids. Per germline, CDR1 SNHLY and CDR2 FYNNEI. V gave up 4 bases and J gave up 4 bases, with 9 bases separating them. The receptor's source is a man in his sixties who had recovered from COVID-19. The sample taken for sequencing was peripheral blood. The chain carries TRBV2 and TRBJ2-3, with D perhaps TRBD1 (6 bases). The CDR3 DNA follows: TGTGCCAGCAGTGGGACAGTTTCAGATACGCAGTATTTT. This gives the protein CASSGTVSDTQYF. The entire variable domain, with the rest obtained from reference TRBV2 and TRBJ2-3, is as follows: EPEVTQTPSHQVTQMGQEVILRCVPISNHLYFYWYRQILGQKVEFLVSFYNNEISEKSEIFDDQFSVERPDGSNFTLKIRSTKLEDSAMYFCASSGTVSDTQYFGPGTRLTVL.